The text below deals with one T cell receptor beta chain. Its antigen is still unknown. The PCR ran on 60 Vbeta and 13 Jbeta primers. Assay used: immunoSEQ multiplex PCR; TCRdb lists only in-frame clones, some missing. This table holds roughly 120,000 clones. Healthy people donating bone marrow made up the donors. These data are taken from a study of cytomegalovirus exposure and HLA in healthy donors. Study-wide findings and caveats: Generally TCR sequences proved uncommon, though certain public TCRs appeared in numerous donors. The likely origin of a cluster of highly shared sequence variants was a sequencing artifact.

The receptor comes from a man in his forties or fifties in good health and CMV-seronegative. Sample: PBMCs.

Here the CDR3 DNA reads TGTGCCAGCAGTGAGGTGCGCGGGAGCTACGAGCAGTACTTC. It encodes CASSEVRGSYEQYF. The chain has TRBV2 and TRBJ2-7; the match to TRBD2 covers 7 bases. J lost 3 bases, V lost 3 bases, and 5 bases had no gene match. Germline values: CDR1 SNHLY, CDR2 FYNNEI. The CDR3 consists of 14 residues.